In its sample, the clone carrying this T cell receptor (beta chain) was seen many times. Its cognate antigen is unknown. This entry comes from a study of metastatic and nonmetastatic thyroid tumors. Background on the study: Blood and tumor or nodule tissue repertoires from malignant and benign thyroid patients were compared. Study-level findings and limits: TCR beta diversity was reportedly significantly higher in malignant thyroid tumors than benign nodules, in blood and tumor.

From the PCR reads, TCRdb re-called clones with MiXCR. Here the sample spans approximately 38,000 clones, 17% being singletons. Treatment of any kind had been given to no patient before thyroid surgery. The CDR3 sequence is 16 residues long. The V gene's germline CDR1 is LNHDA and CDR2 SQIVND (reference sequence). Trimming shortened V by 4 bases and J by 1 base, and 16 bases separated the two germline ends. The V and J genes are TRBV19 and TRBJ2-5; maybe TRBD1 (5 bases). The specimen sequenced was tumor tissue. The TCR originated in a female donor with papillary thyroid cancer or a benign thyroid nodule (not recorded which). Some clones in this sample may be carry-over from other donors' samples. The CDR3 DNA sequence: TGTGCCAGTAGTAGAGCAGGGATGGGAAGCCAAGAGACCCAGTACTTC. It yields the protein CASSRAGMGSQETQYF.